A single sample gave rise to the 15 T cell receptor beta chains below, sequenced in a study of blood T cell repertoires in COVID-19. Generated by immunoSEQ multiplex PCR, the TCRdb table keeps only in-frame clones and is missing some. The data hold about 200,000 clones, with roughly 85% observed a single time. The sample was PBMCs or T cells enriched from blood (not recorded which). These receptors all come from a middle-aged woman with acute COVID-19.

The rearrangement links TRBV9 to TRBJ2-7, with 7 bases fitting TRBD1. V lost 0 bases to trimming and J lost 2 bases; unmatched junction nucleotides: 5. Per germline, CDR1 SGDLS and CDR2 YYNGEE. The CDR3 covers 15 residues. CDR3 sequence reads: CASSVADRATYEQYF. The CDR3 DNA reads as TGTGCCAGCAGCGTAGCCGACAGGGCCACCTACGAGCAGTACTTC. The full variable domain, completed using reference TRBV9 and TRBJ2-7, is DSGVTQTPKHLITATGQRVTLRCSPRSGDLSVYWYQQSLDQGLQFLIQYYNGEERAKGNILERFSAQQFPDLHSELNLSSLELGDSALYFCASSVADRATYEQYFGPGTRLTVT.

The rearrangement uses TRBV4-1 and TRBJ2-2; TRBD2 might be the D (6 bases). The CDR3 runs 16 residues. Trimming shortened V by 4 bases and J by 1 base, and 13 bases separated the two germline ends. Germline CDR1 is MGHRA and CDR2 is YSYEKL. In nucleotides, the CDR3 is TGCGCCAGCAGCCCTCGGGTAGCGGTGAACACCGGGGAGCTGTTTTTT. Its translation: CASSPRVAVNTGELFF.

The chain has TRBV5-1 and TRBJ2-7; weak D call: TRBD1 (6 bases). The CDR3 sequence is 15 residues long. Trimming took 4 bases from V and 0 from J, leaving 14 bases between them. CDR1 SGHRS and CDR2 YFSETQ come from the germline V gene. CDR3 protein: CASSTGTQSSYEQYF. CDR3 nucleotides: TGCGCCAGCAGCACCGGGACACAGAGCTCCTACGAGCAGTACTTC.

The genes are TRBV3-1 (or the pseudogene TRBV3-2) and TRBJ2-3, with 11 bases identical to TRBD2. This CDR3 is 15 amino acids long. Trimming at V came to 6 bases and at J to 0 bases, leaving 2 bases not matched to a gene. CDR1 LGHDT and CDR2 YNNKEL come from the germline V gene (reference sequence). Written as DNA, the CDR3 is TGTGCCAGCAGGGGACTAGCGGCTAGCACAGATACGCAGTATTTT. Translated, it gives CASRGLAASTDTQYF.

The chain uses TRBV5-1 and TRBJ2-2; TRBD1 matches at 7 bases. The CDR3 totals 16 residues. The germline gives CDR1 SGHRS, CDR2 YFSETQ. With 1 base clipped from V and 1 base from J, the junction kept 4 bases outside the gene matches. The CDR3 spells CASSLPTGRNTGELFF. CDR3 nucleotides: TGCGCCAGCAGCTTGCCGACAGGGAGGAACACCGGGGAGCTGTTTTTT. Together with reference TRBV5-1 and TRBJ2-2, the CDR3 gives the full variable domain: KAGVTQTPRYLIKTRGQQVTLSCSPISGHRSVSWYQQTPGQGLQFLFEYFSETQRNKGNFPGRFSGRQFSNSRSEMNVSTLELGDSALYLCASSLPTGRNTGELFFGEGSRLTVL.

V and J are TRBV19 and TRBJ2-1; D is uncertain. This CDR3 spans 16 amino acids. The germline V and J ends were trimmed by 2 bases and 8 bases, with 19 bases remaining between them. The germline V gene has CDR1 LNHDA and CDR2 SQIVND (reference sequence). For the CDR3, the DNA is TGTGCCAGTAGTATATCTTCCAGGCTGGATACACATGAGCAGTTCTTC. Encoded protein: CASSISSRLDTHEQFF. Combining the CDR3 with reference TRBV19 and TRBJ2-1 gives the whole variable domain DGGITQSPKYLFRKEGQNVTLSCEQNLNHDAMYWYRQDPGQGLRLIYYSQIVNDFQKGDIAEGYSVSREKKESFPLTVTSAQKNPTAFYLCASSISSRLDTHEQFFGPGTRLTVL.

This rearrangement joins TRBV7-2 to TRBJ2-1; 7 nucleotides agree with TRBD2. The CDR3 totals 13 residues. Germline V gene sequence: CDR1 SGHTA, CDR2 FQGNSA. V gave up 3 bases and J gave up 7 bases; unmatched junction bases: 3. The CDR3 loop is CASSLGGSNEQFF. For the CDR3, the DNA is TGTGCCAGCAGCTTGGGAGGGTCTAATGAGCAGTTCTTC.

The chain combines TRBV7-9 with TRBJ1-5; 7 bases align to TRBD1. CDR1 is SEHNR and CDR2 is FQNEAQ in the germline V gene (reference sequence). The trim removed 4 bases at V and 1 base at J, leaving 1 base unmatched. The CDR3 is 14 amino acids. The CDR3 DNA reads as TGTGCCAGCAGCTCGGGACAGAGCAATCAGCCCCAGCATTTT. It encodes CASSSGQSNQPQHF.

Written as DNA, the CDR3 is TGTGCCAGCACCCTACCCTTAGCGGGAGCCTCCAGGACCGGGGAGCTGTTTTTT. Its translation is CASTLPLAGASRTGELFF. V gene TRBV28 combines with J gene TRBJ2-2; 9 bases match TRBD2. CDR1 is MDHEN and CDR2 is SYDVKM in the germline V gene. The CDR3 runs to 18 residues. Losses at the gene ends were 7 bases for V and 5 bases for J; bases not matched to a gene: 17.

V gene TRBV11-3 combines with J gene TRBJ2-7, with TRBD1 matching over 9 bases. Germline values: CDR1 SGHNT, CDR2 YENEEA. The CDR3 runs 15 residues. The V and J ends lost 3 bases and 3 bases, in that order; junction bases with no gene match: 6. For the CDR3, the DNA is TGTGCCAGCAGCTTGTCGGGACAGGGACACTACGAGCAGTACTTC. It codes for CASSLSGQGHYEQYF.

The chain links TRBV28 to TRBJ2-3, with 7 bases lining up with TRBD2. The CDR3 sequence is 15 residues long. Germline V gene sequence: CDR1 MDHEN, CDR2 SYDVKM. J lost 2 bases, V lost 8 bases, and 10 bases had no gene match. The CDR3, as DNA: TGTGCCAGCGGGAAGCGCGGGAGTATCACAGATACGCAGTATTTT. Amino acid sequence: CASGKRGSITDTQYF.

CDR3 sequence: CASSQRTGTLNNYGYTF. The DNA of the CDR3 is TGTGCCAGCAGCCAAAGGACCGGGACACTTAATAACTATGGCTACACCTTC. This chain joins TRBV7-9 and TRBJ1-2; a possible D gene is TRBD1 (6 bases). Germline CDR1 is SEHNR and CDR2 is FQNEAQ (reference sequence). The CDR3 spans 17 residues. V lost 5 bases and J lost 1, with 20 bases in between.

A single count supports this clone. This sequence joins TRBV6-2 or TRBV6-3 and TRBJ2-3; D gene ambiguous. This CDR3 spans 12 amino acids. V was cut by 5 bases and J by 2 bases, with 5 bases left in between. Germline values: CDR1 MNHEY, CDR2 SVGEGT. The DNA for the CDR3 is TGTGCCAGCAGTCTATACACAGATACGCAGTATTTT. Amino acids: CASSLYTDTQYF.

The V gene is TRBV9, the J gene TRBJ2-1; 7 bases match TRBD1. Unmatched junction bases numbered 12, after V lost 4 bases and J lost 8 bases. The CDR3 length is 15 residues. In germline, CDR1 is SGDLS, CDR2 YYNGEE. CDR3 residues: CASSLTGDLVDEQFF. CDR3 coding DNA: TGTGCCAGCAGCCTAACAGGGGATCTAGTCGATGAGCAGTTCTTC.

The gene calls are TRBV4-1 and TRBJ1-5, with TRBD1 as a possible D gene (5 bases). Trimming removed 4 bases at V and 3 bases at J, with 22 bases between. The CDR3 loop spans 18 amino acids. CDR1 is MGHRA and CDR2 is YSYEKL in the germline V gene. The CDR3 sequence is CASSPAHQGQGSNQPQHF. DNA of the CDR3: TGCGCCAGCAGCCCGGCCCATCAAGGGCAGGGTTCCAATCAGCCCCAGCATTTT.